The clone carrying this TCR beta chain came up once. Random hexamers primed reverse transcription of about 0.45 to 1 ug RNA. The TCR beta CDR3 was amplified by immunoSEQ multiplex PCR across 54 Vbeta, 13 Jbeta. TCRdb ran MiXCR on the immunoSEQ multiplex PCR reads and lists one entry per CDR3 protein. This table has around 300,000 distinct CDR3 sequences, 85% appearing once. The CDR3 consists of 15 residues. Germline CDR1 and CDR2: SEHNR and FQNEAQ (reference sequence). V gave up 5 bases and J gave up 7 bases, with 17 bases separating them. The data were obtained in a study of CD8 T cells in Susac syndrome.

The sample taken for sequencing was CD8+ T cells from PBMCs. The clonotype originates from a human donor with multiple sclerosis. This rearrangement joins TRBV7-9 to TRBJ1-4; possibly TRBD1 for D (5 bases). CDR3 DNA sequence: TGTGCCAGCAGCGGATCCGGGACGGACTTTGAAAAACTGTTTTTT. As protein: CASSGSGTDFEKLFF.